These T cell receptor beta chains were read from a single sample in a study of T cell clones after liver transplantation. TCRdb's table, derived via immunoSEQ multiplex PCR, lists solely in-frame clones and lacks some. This table holds 15,000 or so clones, around 90% found once. The source was CD8+ T cells from blood, collected before liver transplant. All receptors come from a human donor who received a liver transplant. Each CDR3 is given with its conserved first and last residue. Fields, in order: clone size, D gene, J gene, V gene, CDR3 protein, CDR3 DNA. The D gene is left open where the match is weak. Clone sizes are given selectively: once, few, many, or a class where the clone is expanded.

clone_size: -; d_call: TRBD1; j_call: TRBJ1-2; v_call: TRBV9; cdr3_aa: CASSNDRAGYTF; cdr3_nt: TGTGCCAGCAGCAACGACAGGGCTGGCTACACCTTC
clone_size: -; d_call: -; j_call: TRBJ2-1; v_call: TRBV6-6; cdr3_aa: CASSYEDWIHEQFF; cdr3_nt: TGTGCCAGCAGTTACGAAGATTGGATCCATGAGCAGTTCTTC
clone_size: -; d_call: -; j_call: TRBJ2-5; v_call: TRBV5-4; cdr3_aa: CASSLRGQETQYF; cdr3_nt: TGTGCCAGCAGCCTCAGGGGCCAGGAGACCCAGTACTTC
clone_size: few; d_call: TRBD1; j_call: TRBJ2-3; v_call: TRBV30; cdr3_aa: CAWSVLGTGLIDTQYF; cdr3_nt: TGTGCCTGGAGTGTACTAGGGACAGGGCTGATAGATACGCAGTATTTT
clone_size: -; d_call: -; j_call: TRBJ2-7; v_call: TRBV11-3; cdr3_aa: CASSEDYAKNYEQYF; cdr3_nt: TGTGCCAGCAGCGAAGACTATGCGAAAAACTACGAGCAGTACTTC
clone_size: once; d_call: TRBD2; j_call: TRBJ2-7; v_call: TRBV7-8; cdr3_aa: CASQLSVGGRSYEQYF; cdr3_nt: TGTGCCAGTCAGCTTAGCGTGGGCGGGAGGTCGTACGAGCAGTACTTC
clone_size: -; d_call: TRBD1; j_call: TRBJ1-1; v_call: TRBV28; cdr3_aa: CASSPVTRQGPNTEAFF; cdr3_nt: TGTGCCAGCAGCCCCGTTACGAGACAGGGACCTAACACTGAAGCTTTCTTT
clone_size: once; d_call: -; j_call: TRBJ1-1; v_call: TRBV7-9; cdr3_aa: CASSLAIRGEAFF; cdr3_nt: TGTGCCAGCAGCCTAGCTATCCGCGGTGAAGCTTTCTTT
clone_size: -; d_call: -; j_call: TRBJ2-7; v_call: TRBV4-3; cdr3_aa: CASSQDGRDSYYEQYF; cdr3_nt: TGCGCCAGCAGCCAAGACGGGCGGGACAGTTACTACGAGCAGTACTTC
clone_size: -; d_call: -; j_call: TRBJ2-7; v_call: TRBV6-1; cdr3_aa: CASSEDREPYEQYF; cdr3_nt: TGTGCCAGCAGTGAAGACAGGGAACCCTACGAGCAGTACTTC
clone_size: -; d_call: TRBD2; j_call: TRBJ2-7; v_call: TRBV9; cdr3_aa: CASSVGLAGGLYEQYF; cdr3_nt: TGTGCCAGCAGCGTCGGCCTAGCGGGAGGACTCTACGAGCAGTACTTC
clone_size: -; d_call: -; j_call: TRBJ1-1; v_call: TRBV9; cdr3_aa: CASTPGTGAGTEAFF; cdr3_nt: TGTGCCAGCACCCCGGGGACGGGGGCGGGAACTGAAGCTTTCTTT
clone_size: -; d_call: -; j_call: TRBJ1-2; v_call: TRBV29-1; cdr3_aa: CSNRAIGVYGYTF; cdr3_nt: TGCAGTAATAGGGCCATCGGGGTCTATGGCTACACCTTC
clone_size: once; d_call: TRBD1; j_call: TRBJ2-1; v_call: TRBV27; cdr3_aa: CASSSLTGGNEQFF; cdr3_nt: TGTGCCAGCAGTTCCCTAACAGGGGGCAATGAGCAGTTCTTC
clone_size: -; d_call: -; j_call: TRBJ2-7; v_call: TRBV7-9; cdr3_aa: CASSSTQGRVSEQYF; cdr3_nt: TGTGCCAGCAGCTCAACGCAGGGAAGGGTTAGCGAGCAGTACTTC
clone_size: -; d_call: TRBD1; j_call: TRBJ1-5; v_call: TRBV12-5; cdr3_aa: CASGFQGDQPQHF; cdr3_nt: TGTGCTAGTGGTTTCCAGGGGGATCAGCCCCAGCATTTT
clone_size: -; d_call: TRBD2; j_call: TRBJ2-1; v_call: TRBV27; cdr3_aa: CATLAGGLISYNEQFF; cdr3_nt: TGTGCCACACTAGCGGGAGGGTTAATCTCCTACAATGAGCAGTTCTTC
clone_size: -; d_call: TRBD1; j_call: TRBJ1-4; v_call: TRBV4-3; cdr3_aa: CASSQDGAGGYEKLFF; cdr3_nt: TGCGCCAGCAGCCAAGATGGGGCAGGGGGCTATGAAAAACTGTTTTTT
clone_size: -; d_call: TRBD1; j_call: TRBJ2-1; v_call: TRBV4-1; cdr3_aa: CASSLTGGPYNEQFF; cdr3_nt: TGCGCCAGCAGCTTAACAGGGGGACCCTACAATGAGCAGTTCTTC
clone_size: -; d_call: -; j_call: TRBJ2-1; v_call: TRBV9; cdr3_aa: CASSVEGVPPHEQFF; cdr3_nt: TGTGCCAGCAGCGTAGAGGGAGTACCCCCCCATGAGCAGTTCTTC
clone_size: -; d_call: -; j_call: TRBJ2-7; v_call: TRBV10-3; cdr3_aa: CAIMGSGYSSYEQYF; cdr3_nt: TGTGCCATCATGGGAAGCGGGTATAGCTCCTACGAGCAGTACTTC
clone_size: -; d_call: TRBD2; j_call: TRBJ2-1; v_call: TRBV4-3; cdr3_aa: CASSQEGLAGLSNEQFF; cdr3_nt: TGCGCCAGCAGCCAAGAGGGCCTAGCGGGATTGTCCAATGAGCAGTTCTTC
clone_size: -; d_call: -; j_call: TRBJ2-7; v_call: TRBV2; cdr3_aa: CASSEGNWRDEQYF; cdr3_nt: TGTGCCAGCAGTGAGGGTAACTGGCGTGACGAGCAGTACTTC
clone_size: -; d_call: -; j_call: TRBJ1-6; v_call: TRBV4-2; cdr3_aa: CASSQVRTGTADSPLHF; cdr3_nt: TGTGCCAGCAGCCAAGTAAGGACCGGGACGGCGGATTCACCCCTCCACTTT
clone_size: -; d_call: -; j_call: TRBJ2-1; v_call: TRBV9; cdr3_aa: CASSVETTYNEQFF; cdr3_nt: TGTGCCAGCAGCGTAGAGACGACATACAATGAGCAGTTCTTC
clone_size: -; d_call: -; j_call: TRBJ2-3; v_call: TRBV11-2; cdr3_aa: CASSFRQGRTDTQYF; cdr3_nt: TGTGCCAGCAGCTTCCGCCAGGGGAGGACAGATACGCAGTATTTT
clone_size: -; d_call: -; j_call: TRBJ2-7; v_call: TRBV19; cdr3_aa: CASSITGSSYEQYF; cdr3_nt: TGTGCCAGTAGTATTACTGGGTCCTCCTACGAGCAGTACTTC
clone_size: -; d_call: TRBD2; j_call: TRBJ2-1; v_call: TRBV7-3; cdr3_aa: CASSLSPAGAYNEQFF; cdr3_nt: TGTGCCAGCAGCTTAAGTCCAGCGGGAGCTTACAATGAGCAGTTCTTC
clone_size: -; d_call: -; j_call: TRBJ2-3; v_call: TRBV4-2; cdr3_aa: CASSQGGERATDTQYF; cdr3_nt: TGTGCCAGCAGCCAAGGAGGGGAGCGGGCCACAGATACGCAGTATTTT
clone_size: -; d_call: -; j_call: TRBJ1-5; v_call: TRBV19; cdr3_aa: CASTPGSHHNQPQHF; cdr3_nt: TGTGCCAGTACTCCGGGATCCCATCACAATCAGCCCCAGCATTTT
clone_size: few; d_call: TRBD1; j_call: TRBJ1-5; v_call: TRBV6-1; cdr3_aa: CASSADRGHQPQHF; cdr3_nt: TGTGCCAGCAGTGCAGACAGGGGACATCAGCCCCAGCATTTT
clone_size: -; d_call: -; j_call: TRBJ1-1; v_call: TRBV5-1; cdr3_aa: CASTPQGRVTEAFF; cdr3_nt: TGCGCCAGCACCCCCCAGGGGCGAGTCACTGAAGCTTTCTTT
clone_size: medium-sized; d_call: TRBD1; j_call: TRBJ2-1; v_call: TRBV19; cdr3_aa: CASRRQGWGNEQFF; cdr3_nt: TGTGCCAGTAGAAGACAGGGTTGGGGCAATGAGCAGTTCTTC
clone_size: -; d_call: TRBD2; j_call: TRBJ2-7; v_call: TRBV7-6; cdr3_aa: CASSVSGGPYEQYF; cdr3_nt: TGTGCCAGCAGCGTAAGCGGGGGTCCCTACGAGCAGTACTTC
clone_size: -; d_call: -; j_call: TRBJ2-1; v_call: TRBV11-2; cdr3_aa: CASSLEGKGLYNEQFF; cdr3_nt: TGTGCCAGCAGCTTAGAGGGGAAGGGCCTCTACAATGAGCAGTTCTTC
clone_size: -; d_call: -; j_call: TRBJ2-1; v_call: TRBV5-1; cdr3_aa: CASSLATIANEQFF; cdr3_nt: TGCGCCAGCAGCTTGGCCACTATCGCGAATGAGCAGTTCTTC
clone_size: -; d_call: -; j_call: TRBJ2-7; v_call: TRBV15; cdr3_aa: CATSRRTAPYEQYF; cdr3_nt: TGTGCCACCAGCAGAAGGACGGCACCCTACGAGCAGTACTTC
clone_size: -; d_call: -; j_call: TRBJ2-1; v_call: TRBV25-1; cdr3_aa: CASSEWSALRNEQFF; cdr3_nt: TGTGCCAGCAGTGAATGGTCAGCCTTAAGGAATGAGCAGTTCTTC
clone_size: -; d_call: -; j_call: TRBJ2-7; v_call: TRBV6-4; cdr3_aa: CASSDSNAKPTYEQYF; cdr3_nt: TGTGCCAGCAGTGACTCAAACGCTAAACCAACCTACGAGCAGTACTTC
clone_size: -; d_call: TRBD2; j_call: TRBJ2-7; v_call: TRBV10-2; cdr3_aa: CASPPGLAGTYEQYF; cdr3_nt: TGCGCCAGCCCCCCCGGACTAGCGGGAACCTACGAGCAGTACTTC
clone_size: -; d_call: -; j_call: TRBJ1-3; v_call: TRBV7-9; cdr3_aa: CASSPTRGAAGNTIYF; cdr3_nt: TGTGCCAGCAGCCCGACCCGGGGGGCGGCTGGAAACACCATATATTTT
clone_size: -; d_call: -; j_call: TRBJ2-3; v_call: TRBV10-2; cdr3_aa: CASSLEDDTQYF; cdr3_nt: TGCGCCAGCAGTCTCGAAGACGATACGCAGTATTTT
clone_size: -; d_call: -; j_call: TRBJ1-1; v_call: TRBV11-2; cdr3_aa: CASSGTNAEAFF; cdr3_nt: TGTGCCAGCAGCGGTACCAACGCTGAAGCTTTCTTT
clone_size: once; d_call: -; j_call: TRBJ1-4; v_call: TRBV10-2; cdr3_aa: CASHGREEANEKLFF; cdr3_nt: TGCGCCAGTCACGGAAGGGAGGAGGCTAATGAAAAACTGTTTTTT
clone_size: -; d_call: TRBD2; j_call: TRBJ2-1; v_call: TRBV27; cdr3_aa: CASSDPGLVNEQFF; cdr3_nt: TGTGCCAGCAGTGACCCGGGACTAGTTAACGAGCAGTTCTTC
clone_size: -; d_call: TRBD2; j_call: TRBJ2-1; v_call: TRBV4-2; cdr3_aa: CASSQDVQGREGPYNEQFF; cdr3_nt: TGTGCCAGCAGCCAAGATGTCCAGGGGCGGGAGGGCCCCTACAATGAGCAGTTCTTC
clone_size: -; d_call: TRBD1; j_call: TRBJ1-4; v_call: TRBV2; cdr3_aa: CASSDRPGQGDEKLFF; cdr3_nt: TGTGCCAGCAGTGATCGGCCGGGACAGGGTGACGAAAAACTGTTTTTT
clone_size: -; d_call: -; j_call: TRBJ2-1; v_call: TRBV5-4; cdr3_aa: CASSFTVNEQFF; cdr3_nt: TGTGCCAGCAGCTTCACGGTAAATGAGCAGTTCTTC
clone_size: -; d_call: -; j_call: TRBJ2-1; v_call: TRBV18; cdr3_aa: CASSPLSGLGSYNEQFF; cdr3_nt: TGTGCCAGCTCACCACTTTCGGGGTTGGGCTCCTACAATGAGCAGTTCTTC
clone_size: -; d_call: -; j_call: TRBJ2-7; v_call: TRBV29-1; cdr3_aa: CSVAGGQLAYEQYF; cdr3_nt: TGCAGCGTTGCGGGCGGGCAGCTTGCCTACGAGCAGTACTTC
clone_size: -; d_call: -; j_call: TRBJ2-7; v_call: TRBV6-6; cdr3_aa: CASSYSGRSYEQYF; cdr3_nt: TGTGCCAGCAGTTACTCGGGCAGGTCCTACGAGCAGTACTTC
clone_size: once; d_call: TRBD2; j_call: TRBJ2-1; v_call: TRBV19; cdr3_aa: CASSNSGRGEQFF; cdr3_nt: TGTGCCAGTAGTAATAGCGGGAGAGGCGAGCAGTTCTTC
clone_size: -; d_call: TRBD2; j_call: TRBJ2-7; v_call: TRBV30; cdr3_aa: CAWSVLRERYEQYF; cdr3_nt: TGTGCCTGGAGTGTCCTGCGGGAGCGGTACGAGCAGTACTTC
clone_size: -; d_call: -; j_call: TRBJ2-1; v_call: TRBV5-6; cdr3_aa: CASSLGTPNEQFF; cdr3_nt: TGTGCCAGCAGCTTGGGCACGCCCAATGAGCAGTTCTTC